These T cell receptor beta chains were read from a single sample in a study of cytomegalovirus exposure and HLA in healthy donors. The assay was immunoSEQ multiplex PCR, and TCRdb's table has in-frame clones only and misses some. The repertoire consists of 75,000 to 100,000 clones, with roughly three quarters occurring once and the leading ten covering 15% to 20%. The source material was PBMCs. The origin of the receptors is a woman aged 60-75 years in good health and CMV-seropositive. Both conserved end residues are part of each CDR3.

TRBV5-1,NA,CASSGQGGSYEQYF
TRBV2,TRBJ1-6,CASSEGTNLASSYNSPLHF
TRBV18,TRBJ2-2,CASSPSGQGNTGELFF
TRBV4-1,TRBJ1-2,CASSPREGSNYGYTF
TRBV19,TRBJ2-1,CASSIDGRGDYEQFF
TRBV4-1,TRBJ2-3,CASSQNLAGGDTQYF
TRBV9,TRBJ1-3,CASRAGDRNTIYF
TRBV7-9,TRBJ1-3,CASSLVPLGNTIYF
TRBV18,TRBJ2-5,CASSPPDLRGETQYF
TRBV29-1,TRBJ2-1,CSVSGLALGEQFF
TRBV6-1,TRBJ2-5,CASSPYGQNYEQYF
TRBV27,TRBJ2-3,CASTLADTQYF
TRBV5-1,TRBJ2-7,CASSSGQGGAEQYF
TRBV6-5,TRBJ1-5,CASSGDWSNQPQHF
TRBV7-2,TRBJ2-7,CASSRGLAGPSYEQYF
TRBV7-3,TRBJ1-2,CASSSDRAGGYTF
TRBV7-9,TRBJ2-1,CASSPTGGPLYNEQFF
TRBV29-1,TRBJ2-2,CSFSDTNTGELFF
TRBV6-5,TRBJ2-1,CASSYRDGTSYNEQFF
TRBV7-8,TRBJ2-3,CASSSPPDNTDTQYF
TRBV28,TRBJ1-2,CASSPPGKSNYGYTF
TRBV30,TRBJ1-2,CAWSGLRYGYTF
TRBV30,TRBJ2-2,CAWSVRGGGNTGELFF
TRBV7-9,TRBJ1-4,CASSSGNSNEKLFF
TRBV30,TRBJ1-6,CAWNQDRGNSPLHF
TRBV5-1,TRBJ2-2,CASKQDPGVPTGELFF
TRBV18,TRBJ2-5,CASSPARQRQETQYF
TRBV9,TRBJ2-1,CASSVGSGRENNEQFF
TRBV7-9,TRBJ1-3,CASSFGQGAGNTIYF
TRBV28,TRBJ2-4,CASSYTGIGKNIQYF
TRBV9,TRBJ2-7,CASSVGVSGMGPYEQYF
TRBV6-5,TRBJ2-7,CASKLQGVPYEQYF
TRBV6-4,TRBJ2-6,CASSGLAGDPLDGANVLTF
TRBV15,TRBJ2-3,CATSRATSGTDTQYF
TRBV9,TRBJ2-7,CASSVGDSYEQYF
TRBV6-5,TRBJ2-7,CASSSQGNEQYF
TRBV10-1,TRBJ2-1,CASNPGTGSEQFF
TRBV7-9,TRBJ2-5,CASSLAVGLPVAQYF
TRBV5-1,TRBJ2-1,CASSLEMGASSYNEQFF
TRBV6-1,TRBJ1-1,CASSKDRSYTEAFF
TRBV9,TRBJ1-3,CASSPTPGNTIYF
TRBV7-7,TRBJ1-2,CASSIGQGPHSYYGYTF
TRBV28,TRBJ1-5,CASSRRLPGSGQPQHF
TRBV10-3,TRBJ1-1,CAISEDAGITEAFF
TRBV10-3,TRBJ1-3,CAISESTSGNTIYF
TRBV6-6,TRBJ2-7,CASSSPGQGVYEQYF
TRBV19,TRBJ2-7,CASSIAGRGRVEQYF
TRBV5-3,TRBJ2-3,CARSKGQGLDTQYF
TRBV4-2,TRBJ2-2,CASSHLDSTGELFF
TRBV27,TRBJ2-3,CASSLRGSLDGTQYF
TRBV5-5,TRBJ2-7,CASSSRTGVLYEQYF
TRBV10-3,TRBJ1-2,CAISEMEGADGYTF
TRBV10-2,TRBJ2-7,CASRFTGGEQYF
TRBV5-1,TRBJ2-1,CASSPSTGIGPYNEQFF
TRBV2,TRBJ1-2,CASSELGRGNSGYTF